One and the same sample provided the 29 T cell receptor beta chains below, sequenced in a study of blood T cell repertoires in COVID-19. TCRdb's copy holds only in-frame clones and misses some; the assay was immunoSEQ multiplex PCR. The sample consists of 250,000 to 400,000 clones, 90% of them appearing once. Sequencing was carried out using PBMCs or T cells enriched from blood (not recorded which). The receptors come from a man aged 55 to 69 who had recovered from COVID-19.

The rearrangement links TRBV3-1 (or the pseudogene TRBV3-2) to TRBJ1-3; D unclear. The CDR3 contains 14 residues. The germline CDR1 and CDR2 sequences are LGHDT and YNNKEL (reference sequence). Trimming took 1 base from V and 0 from J, leaving 4 bases between them. In DNA form, the CDR3 reads TGTGCCAGCAGCCAAGTGAGCTCTGGAAACACCATATATTTT. Its translation: CASSQVSSGNTIYF.

The V and J genes are TRBV7-2 and TRBJ1-1; D might be TRBD1 (5 bases). CDR1 is SGHTA and CDR2 is FQGNSA in the germline V gene. The CDR3 spans 14 residues. The V end lost 2 bases, the J end lost 3 bases, and 10 bases lay between the germline ends. The DNA of the CDR3 is TGTGCCAGCAGCTTACAGGGAAGGTACACTGAAGCTTTCTTT. Its protein is CASSLQGRYTEAFF. Looking up the rest from reference TRBV7-2 and TRBJ1-1 gives the full variable domain: GAGVSQSPSNKVTEKGKDVELRCDPISGHTALYWYRQSLGQGLEFLIYFQGNSAPDKSGLPSDRFSAERTGGSVSTLTIQRTQQEDSAVYLCASSLQGRYTEAFFGQGTRLTVV.

This clone was seen only a few times. The V and J genes are TRBV2 and TRBJ2-2; no clear D gene. The CDR3 contains 13 residues. Germline CDR1 is SNHLY and CDR2 is FYNNEI. V lost 5 bases and J 0 bases, leaving 4 bases between the germline ends. The CDR3 loop reads CASSTSNTGELFF. CDR3 in DNA: TGTGCCAGCAGTACATCGAACACCGGGGAGCTGTTTTTT.

V is TRBV30 and J is TRBJ1-5, with TRBD1 matching over 8 bases. With V trimmed by 4 bases and J by 0 bases, 8 bases remained unmatched. The CDR3 runs to 16 residues. CDR1 and CDR2 from the germline V gene are GTSNPN and SVGIG (reference sequence). The CDR3 nucleotides read TGTGCCTGGACCGAACGGACAGGGATTAGCAATCAGCCCCAGCATTTT. The encoded protein is CAWTERTGISNQPQHF.

The DNA of the CDR3 is TGTGCCAGCAGCTTGGTGAACGGGAGAACTGATACGCAGTATTTT. Amino acid sequence: CASSLVNGRTDTQYF. The V and J genes are TRBV13 and TRBJ2-3; TRBD2 might be the D (6 bases). Germline CDR1 reads PRHDT; CDR2 reads FYEKMQ (reference sequence). The CDR3 totals 15 residues. Trimming pared 3 bases from V and 6 bases from J, leaving 16 bases between. Full variable domain (remainder filled in from reference TRBV13 and TRBJ2-3): AAGVIQSPRHLIKEKRETATLKCYPIPRHDTVYWYQQGPGQDPQFLISFYEKMQSDKGSIPDRFSAQQFSDYHSELNMSSLELGDSALYFCASSLVNGRTDTQYFGPGTRLTVL.

About this clone: The junction and the germline gene differ at one end; a read error may be behind it. The chain combines TRBV6-6 with TRBJ2-1; a possible D gene is TRBD1 (5 bases). The CDR3 consists of 14 residues. Per germline, CDR1 MNHNY and CDR2 SVGAGI (reference sequence). The DNA of the CDR3 is TGTGCCAGCAGTGATATCAGGGAATACAATGAGCCGTTCTTC. It specifies CASSDIREYNEPFF.

The genes are TRBV14 and TRBJ2-1, with 11 nucleotides matching TRBD2. This CDR3 has 17 amino acids. With 4 bases clipped from V and 9 bases from J, the junction kept 14 bases outside the gene matches. Germline V gene sequence: CDR1 SGHDN, CDR2 FVKESK. CDR3 coding DNA: TGTGCCAGCAGCCGACCAAATTTAGCGGGAGGGCCTATTGAGCAGTTCTTC. Translated, it gives CASSRPNLAGGPIEQFF.

The CDR3 DNA is TGTGCCAGCAGCCCGCTAGAGCGGGGCCTACCCTACGAGCAGTACTTC. Its protein is CASSPLERGLPYEQYF. This chain connects TRBV6-6 to TRBJ2-7, with 7 bases aligning to TRBD2. With V trimmed by 6 bases and J by 2 bases, 13 bases remained unmatched. The germline CDR1 and CDR2 sequences are MNHNY and SVGAGI (reference sequence). This CDR3 is built from 16 residues.

The chain links TRBV5-1 to TRBJ2-7, with 7 bases that match TRBD2. The V gene's germline CDR1 is SGHRS and CDR2 YFSETQ. V lost 0 bases, J lost 3 bases, and 6 bases stayed unmatched. This CDR3 has 15 residues. The CDR3 region is CASSLVSSGSYEQYF. CDR3 bases: TGCGCCAGCAGCTTGGTATCTAGCGGAAGCTACGAGCAGTACTTC.

This chain uses TRBV18 with TRBJ1-1; the D gene is possibly TRBD1 (5 bases). From germline, CDR1 is KGHSH and CDR2 LQKENI. V was shortened by 3 bases and J by 6 bases, with 11 bases between the two germline ends. This CDR3 spans 13 amino acids. As DNA, the CDR3 is TGTGCCAGCTCACCGATCCAGGGATCTGAAGCTTTCTTT. Protein: CASSPIQGSEAFF.

The V call is TRBV18, the J call TRBJ1-2; a weak D match, TRBD1 (6 bases). Germline-derived CDR1 and CDR2 are KGHSH and LQKENI. Trimming cost V 1 base and J 3 bases, with 9 bases left between them. There are 14 residues in the CDR3. Here the CDR3 reads CASSPRTDDYGYTF. In DNA, the CDR3 is TGTGCCAGCTCACCACGGACAGACGACTATGGCTACACCTTC.

J is TRBJ2-7 and V is TRBV5-1; 10 bases are a match to TRBD1. V lost 3 bases, J lost 7 bases, and 4 bases stayed unmatched. Germline CDR1 and CDR2: SGHRS and YFSETQ. This CDR3 spans 13 amino acids. The CDR3, as DNA: TGCGCCAGCAGCTATGACAGGGGGCCTGAGCAGTACTTC. As protein: CASSYDRGPEQYF.

This chain joins TRBV5-5 and TRBJ2-7; possible D gene TRBD1, 6 bases. Per the germline V gene, CDR1 is SGHKS and CDR2 is YYEKEE (reference sequence). V was cut by 0 bases and J by 3 bases, with 7 bases left in between. The CDR3 sequence is 13 residues long. The CDR3 sequence is CASSLEDSYEQYF. CDR3 coding DNA: TGTGCCAGCAGCTTGGAGGACAGCTACGAGCAGTACTTC.

The chain combines TRBV18 with TRBJ1-1, with 7 bases identical to TRBD1. V lost 4 bases and J lost 0; bases outside the gene matches: 2. Germline V gives CDR1 KGHSH, CDR2 LQKENI. This CDR3 comprises 14 residues. The CDR3 sequence is CASSRGQMNTEAFF. In DNA form, the CDR3 reads TGTGCCAGCTCACGGGGACAGATGAACACTGAAGCTTTCTTT.

The rearrangement joins TRBV7-9 to TRBJ1-3; D possibly corresponds to TRBD1 (5 bases). The CDR3 spans 15 residues. V dropped 0 bases and J dropped 2 bases, with 8 bases sitting between them. Germline V lookup: CDR1 SEHNR, CDR2 FQNEAQ (reference sequence). This CDR3 reads CASSLAGQPGNTIYF. As DNA, the CDR3 is TGTGCCAGCAGCTTAGCTGGACAACCTGGAAACACCATATATTTT.

The J gene is TRBJ2-7, the V gene TRBV28, with 8 nucleotides matching TRBD2. There are 14 residues in the CDR3. V was pared by 1 base and J by 6 bases, with 5 bases of the junction left unmatched. Germline V lookup: CDR1 MDHEN, CDR2 SYDVKM. In nucleotides, the CDR3 is TGTGCCAGCAGTTTATTTAGCGGGATGGGCGAGCAGTACTTC. This gives the protein CASSLFSGMGEQYF.

This clone was counted between two and nine times. The chain links TRBV4-2 to TRBJ2-7, with no clear D. The CDR3 consists of 16 residues. Germline V lookup: CDR1 LGHNA, CDR2 YNFKEQ. With 0 bases removed from V and 1 base from J, the gap between germline ends came to 13 bases. This CDR3 is CASSQDWALKSYEQYF. CDR3 in DNA: TGTGCCAGCAGCCAAGATTGGGCCTTGAAGTCCTACGAGCAGTACTTC.

The chain couples TRBV15 to TRBJ1-4; D gene uncertain. The CDR3 loop spans 15 amino acids. The germline V gene has CDR1 LNHNV and CDR2 YYDKDF (reference sequence). Trimming left V 0 bases short and J 4 bases short, with 9 bases between. The CDR3 nucleotides read TGTGCCACCAGCAGAGACCTCGGACTTAATGAAAAACTGTTTTTT. This encodes CATSRDLGLNEKLFF. The full variable domain, with the rest looked up from reference TRBV15 and TRBJ1-4, is DAMVIQNPRYQVTQFGKPVTLSCSQTLNHNVMYWYQQKSSQAPKLLFHYYDKDFNNEADTPDNFQSRRPNTSFCFLDIRSPGLGDTAMYLCATSRDLGLNEKLFFGSGTQLSVL.

The chain joins TRBV2 to TRBJ2-5, with D possibly being TRBD2 (7 bases). The CDR3 contains 15 residues. Germline loops: CDR1 SNHLY, CDR2 FYNNEI. With 8 bases removed from V and 5 bases from J, the gap between germline ends came to 21 bases. The CDR3, as DNA: TGTGCCAGCTCGCCCGAACGGGGGGCCGGGGAGACCCAGTACTTC. This sequence encodes CASSPERGAGETQYF. The full variable domain, with the rest looked up from reference TRBV2 and TRBJ2-5, is EPEVTQTPSHQVTQMGQEVILRCVPISNHLYFYWYRQILGQKVEFLVSFYNNEISEKSEIFDDQFSVERPDGSNFTLKIRSTKLEDSAMYFCASSPERGAGETQYFGPGTRLLVL.

This clone has a single count. This chain joins TRBV19 and TRBJ2-7; the match to TRBD1 covers 9 bases. CDR1 is LNHDA and CDR2 is SQIVND in the germline V gene (reference sequence). The CDR3 contains 15 residues. The trim removed 5 bases at V and 0 bases at J, leaving 5 bases unmatched. Written as DNA, the CDR3 is TGTGCCAGTAGTGCGCCGGGACAGGGCTCCTACGAGCAGTACTTC. Translating it yields CASSAPGQGSYEQYF.

The chain combines TRBV6-5 with TRBJ1-4; the match to TRBD1 covers 8 bases. The CDR3 extends over 13 amino acids. Trimming cost V 7 bases and J 8 bases; bases outside gene matches: 6. Germline CDR1 and CDR2: MNHEY and SVGAGI. The CDR3 DNA reads TGTGCCAGCAACCTGGACAGGGAGGAAAAACTGTTTTTT. It translates to CASNLDREEKLFF.

The rearrangement uses TRBV19 and TRBJ2-7, with TRBD1 matching over 9 bases. V was clipped by 5 bases and J by 3 bases; unmatched bases: 5. The CDR3 spans 14 residues. Germline V gene lookup returns CDR1 LNHDA and CDR2 SQIVND (reference sequence). The CDR3 sequence is CASSAGQGIYEQYF. The CDR3 nucleotides read TGTGCCAGTAGTGCCGGACAGGGGATCTACGAGCAGTACTTC.

This chain connects TRBV7-2 to TRBJ2-5; D might be TRBD1 (6 bases). The CDR3 has 14 amino acids. The germline V gene encodes CDR1 SGHTA and CDR2 FQGNSA. V was pared by 6 bases and J by 3 bases, with 14 bases between. CDR3 sequence (DNA): TGTGCCAGCAGATTCGGGTGGACAGAAGAGACCCAGTACTTC. Protein sequence: CASRFGWTEETQYF.

This chain links TRBV7-6 with TRBJ2-1; 13 positions match TRBD2. The CDR3 sequence is 19 residues long. V trimming: 5 bases; J trimming: 9 bases; junction bases outside the gene matches: 19. Germline lookup yields CDR1 SGHVS and CDR2 FNYEAQ. This CDR3 is CASSPTRVTLAGGPSEQFF. As DNA, the CDR3 is TGTGCCAGCAGCCCCACAAGAGTGACACTAGCGGGGGGGCCGTCTGAGCAGTTCTTC.

This chain connects TRBV10-2 to TRBJ2-1; weak D call: TRBD2 (6 bases). The germline gives CDR1 WSHSY, CDR2 SAAADI. V lost 8 bases and J lost 0, with 35 bases in between. The CDR3 extends over 22 amino acids. As DNA, the CDR3 is TGCGCCAGCCGGGGGTCTGGACCGAGACAGACCACTCCCTCTAGCTCCTACAATGAGCAGTTCTTC. Its protein is CASRGSGPRQTTPSSSYNEQFF.

The J gene is TRBJ1-3, the V gene TRBV19; 8 nucleotides line up with TRBD1. This CDR3 is built from 14 residues. The V gene end was trimmed by 7 bases and the J gene end by 2 bases; junction bases not matched to a gene: 4. Germline V lookup: CDR1 LNHDA, CDR2 SQIVND (reference sequence). The CDR3 DNA is TGTGCCAGTAACGCCAGGGGGCCTGGAAACACCATATATTTT. Its translation is CASNARGPGNTIYF.

This clone was picked up a small number of times. The V call is TRBV7-9, the J call TRBJ1-4; tentatively, D is TRBD1 (5 bases). Trimming pared 4 bases from V and 7 bases from J, leaving 10 bases between. Germline lookup yields CDR1 SEHNR and CDR2 FQNEAQ (reference sequence). CDR3 length: 13 amino acids. CDR3 DNA: TGTGCCAGCAGCTATAGCGGGGCTGAAAAACTGTTTTTT. Encoded protein: CASSYSGAEKLFF.

The CDR3 coding sequence is TGTGCCAGTCGGGGGGGACCTGAAGCTTTCTTT. It yields the protein CASRGGPEAFF. The V call is TRBV19, the J call TRBJ1-1, with D maybe TRBD1 (5 bases). Germline values: CDR1 LNHDA, CDR2 SQIVND (reference sequence). V lost 8 bases and J lost 6, with 10 bases in between. The CDR3 has 11 amino acids.

The chain employs TRBV10-2 and TRBJ2-1, with 8 bases fitting TRBD2. The ends lost 6 bases at V and 2 bases at J; junction bases unmatched: 15. This CDR3 spans 18 amino acids. Looked up from germline, CDR1 is WSHSY and CDR2 is SAAADI. CDR3 nucleotides: TGCGCCAGCAGCCCTACCCCACGCGACGGGAGGGCCTACAATGAGCAGTTCTTC. Protein sequence: CASSPTPRDGRAYNEQFF.